These 32 T cell receptor beta chains were all obtained from the same sample, sequenced in a study of blood T cell repertoires in COVID-19. The assay was immunoSEQ multiplex PCR, and TCRdb's table has in-frame clones only and misses some. The sample has 150,000 or so clones, roughly 80% seen once; the top ten hold roughly 5%. Material for sequencing was PBMCs or T cells enriched from blood (not recorded which). These receptors all come from a woman aged 40 to 50 with acute COVID-19.

This clone was counted a single time. The chain couples TRBV5-1 to TRBJ1-1, with D tentatively TRBD1 (6 bases). The V end was cut by 0 bases, the J end by 5 bases, with 17 bases between. Germline V gene lookup returns CDR1 SGHRS and CDR2 YFSETQ. The CDR3 is 16 amino acids. CDR3 in amino acids: CASSLVSQGSRTEAFF. The CDR3 nucleotides read TGCGCCAGCAGCTTGGTAAGTCAGGGGAGCAGGACTGAAGCTTTCTTT.

The genes are TRBV7-2 and TRBJ2-1, with 11 positions matching TRBD2. The CDR3 consists of 17 residues. From germline, CDR1 is SGHTA and CDR2 FQGNSA. After removal of 0 bases from V and 8 bases from J, the junction contained 9 bases not matched to a gene. The CDR3 coding sequence is TGTGCCAGCAGCTTAGCTCACTTAGCGGGAGGGCCGGATGAGCAGTTCTTC. Its translation: CASSLAHLAGGPDEQFF.

There are a few counts of this clone. The chain combines TRBV5-1 with TRBJ2-3; 10 nucleotides line up with TRBD2. The CDR3 is made up of 16 amino acids. In germline, CDR1 is SGHRS, CDR2 YFSETQ. The V gene end was trimmed by 0 bases and the J gene end by 2 bases; junction bases not matched to a gene: 3. This CDR3 reads CASSLGTSGYTDTQYF. The CDR3 DNA follows: TGCGCCAGCAGCTTGGGGACTAGCGGATACACAGATACGCAGTATTTT.

The V call is TRBV19, the J call TRBJ1-1; perhaps TRBD1 as D (5 bases). The V gene's germline CDR1 is LNHDA and CDR2 SQIVND (reference sequence). The CDR3 extends over 13 amino acids. Trimming took 6 bases from V and 2 from J, leaving 10 bases between them. The CDR3 is CASSFQGNTEAFF. For the CDR3, the DNA is TGTGCCAGTAGCTTCCAGGGAAACACTGAAGCTTTCTTT.

The CDR3 bases are TGTGCCAGCAGCTTTGAGCTGAACACTGAAGCTTTCTTT. This gives the protein CASSFELNTEAFF. The chain employs TRBV7-8 and TRBJ1-1, with D unresolved. Germline CDR1 reads SGHVS; CDR2 reads FQNEAQ. The CDR3 is 13 residues long. V was cut by 3 bases and J by 0 bases, with 5 bases left in between. The full variable domain, rest sourced from reference TRBV7-8 and TRBJ1-1, is GAGVSQSPRYKVAKRGQDVALRCDPISGHVSLFWYQQALGQGPEFLTYFQNEAQLDKSGLPSDRFFAERPEGSVSTLKIQRTQQEDSAVYLCASSFELNTEAFFGQGTRLTVV.

The chain employs TRBV14 and TRBJ2-7, with 8 positions matching TRBD2. The trim removed 2 bases at V and 0 bases at J, leaving 6 bases unmatched. The CDR3 has 16 residues. Germline CDR1 and CDR2: SGHDN and FVKESK. The CDR3 sequence: CASSQTSGKSSYEQYF. The CDR3 bases are TGTGCCAGCAGCCAAACTAGCGGCAAGAGCTCCTACGAGCAGTACTTC.

The chain joins TRBV19 to TRBJ2-1; no clear D gene. Germline V gene sequence: CDR1 LNHDA, CDR2 SQIVND (reference sequence). Trimming cost V 2 bases and J 2 bases, with 7 bases left between them. The CDR3 covers 14 residues. CDR3 sequence (DNA): TGTGCCAGTAGTATAACGGGTGCCTACAATGAGCAGTTCTTC. The encoded protein is CASSITGAYNEQFF.

CDR3 bases: TGCAGCGTAGCGGAAGTGAACACTGAAGCTTTCTTT. Residues: CSVAEVNTEAFF. The chain uses TRBV29-1 and TRBJ1-1; D is undetermined. From germline, CDR1 is SQVTM and CDR2 ANQGSEA. V was trimmed by 6 bases and J by 0 bases, leaving 8 bases between them. There are 12 residues in the CDR3.

The chain recombines TRBV15 with TRBJ2-5, with TRBD2 as a possible D gene (7 bases). The V end was cut by 4 bases, the J end by 4 bases, with 16 bases between. Germline assignment: CDR1 LNHNV and CDR2 YYDKDF (reference sequence). This CDR3 comprises 15 residues. The CDR3 nucleotides are TGTGCCACCAGCAAAGGGGGGGGGCAGGGAGAGACCCAGTACTTC. Protein sequence: CATSKGGGQGETQYF.

This clone was seen once. V and J are TRBV7-2 and TRBJ2-5; 9 bases line up with TRBD2. Germline lookup yields CDR1 SGHTA and CDR2 FQGNSA. CDR3 length: 15 amino acids. Losses at the gene ends were 5 bases for V and 4 bases for J; bases not matched to a gene: 8. CDR3 nucleotides: TGTGCCAGCAGCCGTGGACTAGCGTCCCCAGAGACCCAGTACTTC. The encoded protein is CASSRGLASPETQYF.

This chain links TRBV6-2 or TRBV6-3 with TRBJ2-1; TRBD2 matches at 9 bases. The germline V gene encodes CDR1 MNHEY and CDR2 SVGEGT. The CDR3 length is 18 residues. J gave up 0 bases and V 5 bases, and 11 bases lay outside the gene matches. In DNA, the CDR3 is TGTGCCAGCAGTGGGTCCTCCCTTAGCGGGAGCTCCTACAATGAGCAGTTCTTC. As protein: CASSGSSLSGSSYNEQFF.

V is TRBV7-9 and J is TRBJ2-1; D is perhaps TRBD1 (6 bases). The CDR3 runs 15 residues. Trimming shortened V by 3 bases and J by 2 bases, and 11 bases separated the two germline ends. The germline V gene has CDR1 SEHNR and CDR2 FQNEAQ (reference sequence). Here the CDR3 reads CASSLGQGTYNEQFF. CDR3 nucleotide sequence: TGTGCCAGCAGCTTGGGCCAGGGGACCTACAATGAGCAGTTCTTC.

This clone showed up many times. The V call is TRBV19, the J call TRBJ2-1; D gene unclear. The germline V and J ends were trimmed by 6 bases and 7 bases, with 16 bases remaining between them. The germline V gene has CDR1 LNHDA and CDR2 SQIVND (reference sequence). This CDR3 is built from 14 residues. The CDR3 nucleotides read TGTGCCAGTAGCCATAGTCCCCAAATAAATGAGCAGTTCTTC. This codes for CASSHSPQINEQFF.

The chain carries TRBV18 and TRBJ1-1; TRBD1 agrees at 8 bases. CDR3 length: 13 amino acids. Germline lookup yields CDR1 KGHSH and CDR2 LQKENI. V shed 2 bases and J 7 bases; nucleotides not matched to a gene: 3. CDR3 nucleotides: TGTGCCAGCTCACCAAACAGGGGGGATGAAGCTTTCTTT. Translated, it gives CASSPNRGDEAFF.

The chain has TRBV6-1 and TRBJ1-1; a weak D match, TRBD1 (6 bases). Between the trimmed V and J ends, which lost 2 bases and 7 bases, there was a span of 14 bases. CDR3 length: 14 residues. Germline assignment: CDR1 MNHNS and CDR2 SASEGT. The CDR3 region is CASSEMAQGNEAFF. The CDR3 DNA sequence: TGTGCCAGCAGTGAAATGGCACAGGGTAATGAAGCTTTCTTT.

The chain carries TRBV27 and TRBJ1-1; 8 nucleotides agree with TRBD1. V was clipped by 5 bases and J by 5 bases; unmatched bases: 7. The germline V gene has CDR1 MNHEY and CDR2 SMNVEV (reference sequence). The CDR3 has 14 amino acids. The CDR3 loop is CASSLQGAATEAFF. CDR3 nucleotide sequence: TGTGCCAGCAGTCTCCAGGGGGCGGCGACTGAAGCTTTCTTT.

The chain joins TRBV6-5 to TRBJ1-1; no definite D call. Germline-derived CDR1 and CDR2 are MNHEY and SVGAGI. This CDR3 comprises 14 residues. The V and J ends lost 6 bases and 1 base respectively, with 12 bases between them. CDR3 sequence: CASRTLTPNTEAFF. CDR3 coding DNA: TGTGCCAGCAGGACTCTGACTCCGAACACTGAAGCTTTCTTT.

In nucleotides, the CDR3 is TGTGCCAGCAGTTTGGCGGTAGGAGCCAAAAACATTCAGTACTTC. Translating it yields CASSLAVGAKNIQYF. The chain is built from TRBV27 and TRBJ2-4; D remains unclear. The CDR3 has 15 residues. Germline loops: CDR1 MNHEY, CDR2 SMNVEV (reference sequence). Trimming took 3 bases from V and 0 from J, leaving 9 bases between them.

This rearrangement joins TRBV5-1 to TRBJ2-2; 11 bases fit TRBD2. CDR1 is SGHRS, CDR2 YFSETQ, per germline. J lost 3 bases, V lost 4 bases, and 2 bases had no gene match. CDR3 length: 15 amino acids. CDR3 sequence: CASSILAGDTGELFF. The CDR3 bases are TGCGCCAGCAGCATACTAGCGGGGGACACCGGGGAGCTGTTTTTT.

This rearrangement joins TRBV11-3 to TRBJ1-1, with D tentatively TRBD1 (5 bases). The germline V gene has CDR1 SGHNT and CDR2 YENEEA. V lost 3 bases and J lost 1, with 12 bases in between. CDR3 length equals 15 residues. The CDR3 DNA is TGTGCCAGCAGCTTGGTTCGGGGGGGGAACACTGAAGCTTTCTTT. Translated, it gives CASSLVRGGNTEAFF.

In this sample, this clone turned up a few times. The chain employs TRBV14 and TRBJ1-2, with TRBD1 as a possible D gene (6 bases). CDR3 size: 14 residues. Per the germline V gene, CDR1 is SGHDN and CDR2 is FVKESK. The germline V and J ends were trimmed by 1 base and 4 bases, with 10 bases remaining between them. The chain's CDR3 is CASSQVSGVYGYTF. For the CDR3, the DNA is TGTGCCAGCAGCCAAGTCTCAGGGGTCTATGGCTACACCTTC.

The rearrangement links TRBV6-5 to TRBJ1-2, with D possibly being TRBD1 (6 bases). The CDR3 is made up of 13 amino acids. Looked up from germline, CDR1 is MNHEY and CDR2 is SVGAGI. V lost 6 bases to trimming and J lost 1 base, with 9 bases between them. The DNA for the CDR3 is TGTGCCAGCAGAGCAGGGGTTAACTATGGCTACACCTTC. As protein: CASRAGVNYGYTF.

The chain recombines TRBV6-5 with TRBJ2-7; a weak D match, TRBD1 (5 bases). Germline CDR1 is MNHEY and CDR2 is SVGAGI. Trimming cost V 0 bases and J 3 bases, with 9 bases left between them. The CDR3 sequence is 14 residues long. The CDR3 nucleotides read TGTGCCAGCAGTTACTCGAGTACAGGCTACGAGCAGTACTTC. Translating gives CASSYSSTGYEQYF.

V gene TRBV13 combines with J gene TRBJ2-1; TRBD2 matches at 13 bases. The germline V gene encodes CDR1 PRHDT and CDR2 FYEKMQ (reference sequence). The ends lost 4 bases at V and 9 bases at J; junction bases unmatched: 9. The CDR3 consists of 16 residues. CDR3 nucleotide sequence: TGTGCCAGCAGCTCTTTGCCGGGACTAGCGGGAAGTGAGCAGTTCTTC. This encodes CASSSLPGLAGSEQFF.

The chain recombines TRBV11-2 with TRBJ1-1; D perhaps matches TRBD1 (6 bases). The CDR3 loop spans 13 amino acids. Trimming pared 1 base from V and 5 bases from J, leaving 8 bases between. Germline V gives CDR1 SGHAT, CDR2 FQNNGV. The CDR3 DNA reads TGTGCCAGCAGCTTAGCCCAGGGGACTGAAGCTTTCTTT. This codes for CASSLAQGTEAFF. Full variable domain (missing parts from reference TRBV11-2 and TRBJ1-1): EAGVAQSPRYKIIEKRQSVAFWCNPISGHATLYWYQQILGQGPKLLIQFQNNGVVDDSQLPKDRFSAERLKGVDSTLKIQPAKLEDSAVYLCASSLAQGTEAFFGQGTRLTVV.

V is TRBV5-4 and J is TRBJ1-1, with D maybe TRBD1 (5 bases). Germline V CDR1 and CDR2: SGHNT, YYREEE (reference sequence). Trimming pared 4 bases from V and 3 bases from J, leaving 13 bases between. The CDR3 is 14 amino acids. The CDR3 DNA reads TGTGCCAGCAGCCCGGGGGGTTTTGACACTGAAGCTTTCTTT. Protein product: CASSPGGFDTEAFF.

CDR3 in DNA: TGTGCCAGCAGTTTAGCTGAGGTCCACGAGCAGTACGTC. This sequence encodes CASSLAEVHEQYV. The chain employs TRBV28 and TRBJ2-7; D not certain. Trimming took 2 bases from V and 5 from J, leaving 10 bases between them. The length of the CDR3 is 13 residues. CDR1 and CDR2 from the germline V gene are MDHEN and SYDVKM.

The V and J genes are TRBV19 and TRBJ1-5; 7 positions agree with TRBD1. The CDR3 has 15 amino acids. The trim removed 3 bases at V and 6 bases at J, leaving 8 bases unmatched. CDR1 is LNHDA, CDR2 SQIVND, per germline (reference sequence). The chain's CDR3 is CASSIQTGQGQPQHF. CDR3 nucleotide sequence: TGTGCCAGTAGTATCCAGACAGGGCAGGGTCAGCCCCAGCATTTT.

The chain combines TRBV4-2 with TRBJ1-6, with 9 nucleotides matching TRBD1. Germline V gene data show CDR1 as LGHNA and CDR2 as YNFKEQ. V was clipped by 3 bases and J by 6 bases; unmatched bases: 3. The CDR3 is made up of 15 amino acids. DNA of the CDR3: TGTGCCAGCAGCCAGGGACAGGGCATTAATTCACCCCTCCACTTT. Amino acids: CASSQGQGINSPLHF.

The V and J genes are TRBV29-1 and TRBJ1-2, with 10 positions matching TRBD1. V was pared by 6 bases and J by 8 bases, with 12 bases of the junction left unmatched. CDR3 length equals 14 residues. CDR1 SQVTM and CDR2 ANQGSEA come from the germline V gene. The CDR3 sequence: CSVDVPGQGMGYTF. For the CDR3, the DNA is TGCAGCGTCGACGTCCCGGGACAGGGGATGGGCTACACCTTC.

This chain links TRBV27 with TRBJ2-1; the match to TRBD1 covers 8 bases. The J segment lost 8 bases and the V segment lost 3 bases, leaving 21 bases of the junction unmatched. Germline V gives CDR1 MNHEY, CDR2 SMNVEV (reference sequence). This CDR3 contains 19 residues. The CDR3, as DNA: TGTGCCAGCAGTTTCCCCCCAGGGGGCTGGAGGGAGAGGAACGATGAGCAGTTCTTC. Translating gives CASSFPPGGWRERNDEQFF.

This clone was counted only a few times. This chain connects TRBV18 to TRBJ2-1; a possible D gene is TRBD1 (6 bases). The CDR3 is 15 amino acids. CDR1 and CDR2 from the germline V gene are KGHSH and LQKENI. The V gene lost 1 base and the J gene lost 3 bases, with 10 bases spanning the gap. The CDR3 region has the DNA TGTGCCAGCTCACCACTGGGGGCAGGCTACAATGAGCAGTTCTTC. It specifies CASSPLGAGYNEQFF.